This T cell receptor (beta chain) derives from a study of blood T cell repertoires in COVID-19. Study-wide background: Sample material is recorded as cDNA or gDNA derived from T cells, B-cell-depleted T cells, or PBMCs.

In the original workflow: Counts of nucleated cells, estimated from reference gene primer amplification, were obtained. TCRdb's copy holds only in-frame clones and misses some; the assay was immunoSEQ multiplex PCR. The V and J calls and clone size were taken over from that table, and D and trimming were inferred from the DNA. The table records more than 300,000 clones, more than 75% of them present only once. This CDR3 has 12 residues. Trimming removed 1 base at V and 6 bases at J, with 5 bases between. CDR1 is SGHNT and CDR2 is YYREEE in the germline V gene (reference sequence). Enrolment of Seattle patients took place during active infection, and they were followed longitudinally.

This rearrangement joins TRBV5-4 to TRBJ2-1; D is uncertain. This clonotype was sampled from a woman aged 45 to 65 with COVID-19, enrolled during active disease. Source material: peripheral blood. The CDR3 nucleotides read TGTGCCAGCAGCTTGTACAGCAATGAGCAGTTCTTC. Protein product: CASSLYSNEQFF.